The entry below gives a single TCR beta chain sequence along with its context. This sample was taken from a study of blood T cell repertoires in COVID-19. The method was immunoSEQ multiplex PCR; TCRdb's version includes in-frame clones alone and lacks a portion of them. This table holds over 200,000 clones, more than 80% found once. The germline V gene has CDR1 LNHDA and CDR2 SQIVND (reference sequence). J gave up 9 bases and V 5 bases, and 19 bases lay outside the gene matches. The CDR3 is 17 amino acids. The gene calls are TRBV19 and TRBJ2-1; 7 bases fit TRBD2. The sequenced sample consisted of peripheral blood. This receptor was obtained from a man aged 25 to 40 who had recovered from COVID-19. CDR3 sequence (DNA): TGTGCCAGTAGTTCCTTTGGAAGCGGGGCCACCCTGGCTGAGCAGTTCTTC. Its translation: CASSSFGSGATLAEQFF.